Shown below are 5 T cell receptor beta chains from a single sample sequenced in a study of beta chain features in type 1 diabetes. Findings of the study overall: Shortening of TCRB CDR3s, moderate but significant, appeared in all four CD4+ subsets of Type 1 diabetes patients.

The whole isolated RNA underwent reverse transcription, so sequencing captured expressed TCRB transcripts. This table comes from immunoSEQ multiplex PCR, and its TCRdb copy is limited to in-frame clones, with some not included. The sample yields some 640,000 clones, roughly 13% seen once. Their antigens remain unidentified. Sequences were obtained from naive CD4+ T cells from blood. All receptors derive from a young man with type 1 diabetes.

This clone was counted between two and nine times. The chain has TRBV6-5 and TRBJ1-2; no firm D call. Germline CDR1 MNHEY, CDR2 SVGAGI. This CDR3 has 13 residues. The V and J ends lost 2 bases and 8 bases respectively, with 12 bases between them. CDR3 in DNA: TGTGCCAGCAGTTACAGAGGAGTTAGCGGCTACACCTTC. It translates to CASSYRGVSGYTF.

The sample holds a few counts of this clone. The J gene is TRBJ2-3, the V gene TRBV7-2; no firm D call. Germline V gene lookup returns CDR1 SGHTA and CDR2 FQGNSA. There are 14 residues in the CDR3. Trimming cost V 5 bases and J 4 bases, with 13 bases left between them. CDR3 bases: TGTGCCAGCAGCCCGCCCCCTAGTGCAGATACGCAGTATTTT. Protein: CASSPPPSADTQYF.

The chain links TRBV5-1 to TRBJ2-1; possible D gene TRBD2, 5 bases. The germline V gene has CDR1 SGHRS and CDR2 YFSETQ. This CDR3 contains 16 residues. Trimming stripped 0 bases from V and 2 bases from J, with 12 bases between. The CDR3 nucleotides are TGCGCCAGCAGCTTGGAGGGAGAAGTGACCTACAATGAGCAGTTCTTC. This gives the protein CASSLEGEVTYNEQFF.

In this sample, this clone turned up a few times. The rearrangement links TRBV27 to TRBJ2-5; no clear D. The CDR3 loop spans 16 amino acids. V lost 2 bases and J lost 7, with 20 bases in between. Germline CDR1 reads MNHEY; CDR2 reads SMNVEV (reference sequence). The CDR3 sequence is CASSLKPGPLMGTQYF. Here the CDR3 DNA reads TGTGCCAGCAGTTTAAAACCGGGTCCCTTAATGGGGACCCAGTACTTC.

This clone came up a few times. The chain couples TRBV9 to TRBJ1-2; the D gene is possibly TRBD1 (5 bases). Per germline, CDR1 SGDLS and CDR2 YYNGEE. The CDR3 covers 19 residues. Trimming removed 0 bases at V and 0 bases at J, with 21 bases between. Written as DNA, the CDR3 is TGTGCCAGCAGCGTAGCGGGGCTACCACCCCCGACGTCTAACTATGGCTACACCTTC. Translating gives CASSVAGLPPPTSNYGYTF.